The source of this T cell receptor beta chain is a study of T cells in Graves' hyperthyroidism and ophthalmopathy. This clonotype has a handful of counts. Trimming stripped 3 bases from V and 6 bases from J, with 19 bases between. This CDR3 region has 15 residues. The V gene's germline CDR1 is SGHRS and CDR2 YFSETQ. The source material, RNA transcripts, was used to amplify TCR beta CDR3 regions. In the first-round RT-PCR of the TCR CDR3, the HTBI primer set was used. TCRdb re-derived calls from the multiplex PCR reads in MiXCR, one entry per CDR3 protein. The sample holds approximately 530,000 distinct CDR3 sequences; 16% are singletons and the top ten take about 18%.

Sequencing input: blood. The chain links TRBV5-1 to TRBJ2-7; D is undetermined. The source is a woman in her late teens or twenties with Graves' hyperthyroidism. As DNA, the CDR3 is TGCGCCAGCAGCTCAGGAGACGTTCAACCGGGCGAGCAGTACTTC. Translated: CASSSGDVQPGEQYF.